What follows is one T cell receptor beta chain and its context. Sequencing used immunoSEQ multiplex PCR; TCRdb keeps in-frame clones, though not all of them. The sample has about 69,000 clones, 80% seen once. CDR1 is SEHNR and CDR2 is FQNEAQ in the germline V gene (reference sequence). The CDR3 loop spans 17 amino acids. The J segment lost 3 bases and the V segment lost 6 bases, leaving 14 bases of the junction unmatched. The data derive from a study of cytotoxic CD8 clonotypes in ibrutinib-treated CLL. The sequencing used PBMCs, collected at disease progression, from a patient treated with ibrutinib. This TCR derives from a human donor with chronic lymphocytic leukemia. V is TRBV7-9 and J is TRBJ2-3; 8 bases are a match to TRBD1. As DNA, the CDR3 is TGTGCCAGCAGGAAAAAGCCGGGACAGGAGATTACAGATACGCAGTATTTT. This encodes CASRKKPGQEITDTQYF.